This T cell receptor beta chain is drawn from a study of blood T cell repertoires in COVID-19. Study information: Donors in the United States, Italy and Spain gave samples during acute or convalescent COVID-19. From T cells, B-cell-depleted T cells, or PBMCs came the material, which was cDNA or gDNA.

Source study methods: How many nucleated cells were present was estimated from reference gene primer amplification. TCRdb's copy holds only in-frame clones and misses some; the assay was immunoSEQ multiplex PCR. V and J calls and clone size follow that table, whereas D and trimming were derived from the DNA. The sample gives 45,000 to 50,000 clones, 75% to 85% of which show up once; less than 9.5% is in the top ten. Germline lookup yields CDR1 SGHRS and CDR2 YFSETQ. Losses at the gene ends were 4 bases for V and 0 bases for J; bases not matched to a gene: 14. The CDR3 extends over 19 amino acids. The chain has TRBV5-1 and TRBJ2-7, with 12 nucleotides matching TRBD2. The source of this sequence is an older man in a cohort sampled during active COVID-19. The sequenced material came from peripheral blood. CDR3 loop: CASSTGTSGQRGTSYEQYF. CDR3 nucleotides: TGCGCCAGCAGCACCGGGACTAGCGGGCAAAGGGGGACCTCCTACGAGCAGTACTTC.